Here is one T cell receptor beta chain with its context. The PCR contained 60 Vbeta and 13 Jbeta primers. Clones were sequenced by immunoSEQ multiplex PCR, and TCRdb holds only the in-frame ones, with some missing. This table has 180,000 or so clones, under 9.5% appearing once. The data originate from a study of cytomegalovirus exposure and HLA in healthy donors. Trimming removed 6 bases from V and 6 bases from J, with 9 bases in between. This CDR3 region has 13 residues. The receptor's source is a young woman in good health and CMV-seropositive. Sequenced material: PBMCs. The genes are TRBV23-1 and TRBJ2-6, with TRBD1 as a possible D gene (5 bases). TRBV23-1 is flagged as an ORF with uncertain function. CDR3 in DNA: TGCGCCAGCAGACCAGGGAAGGCCAACGTCCTGACTTTC. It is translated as CASRPGKANVLTF.